A single sample gave rise to the 25 T cell receptor beta chains below, sequenced in a study of blood T cells in healthy people across ages (dated by TCRdb to 2015 to 2017). The library was prepared using 5' RACE. A second roughly 6 to 11 cycle PCR used a sample-barcoded 5' primer and a J-beta primer mix. TCRdb redid the processing of the public reads, applying fastp at Q25 and MiXCR, and retained in-frame beta chains. Each entry merges the rows of one CDR3 protein and shows their most common DNA and genes. In this sample the table shows over 1,500,000 distinct CDR3 sequences, approximately 39% of which occur a single time. The ten largest clones add up to roughly 23% of the sample. Sequencing input: blood. The receptors here all came from a human donor in good health.

In this sample, this clonotype turned up a few times. The chain employs TRBV20-1 and TRBJ1-5; tentative D call: TRBD1 (5 bases). V lost 8 bases and J lost 7, with 15 bases in between. CDR3 length equals 12 residues. From germline, CDR1 is DFQATT and CDR2 SNEGSKA (reference sequence). The CDR3 region is CSTNPGRQPQHF. In DNA, the CDR3 is TGCAGTACCAACCCAGGGCGGCAGCCCCAGCATTTT.

This clonotype was seen a few times. The rearrangement joins TRBV12-3 or TRBV12-4 to TRBJ2-2, with 7 bases lining up with TRBD1. The V gene end was trimmed by 3 bases and the J gene end by 1 base; junction bases not matched to a gene: 8. The CDR3 has 17 residues. The CDR3 coding sequence is TGTGCCAGCAGTTTGGTTTTCGGGACAGAGAACACCGGGGAGCTGTTTTTT. It specifies CASSLVFGTENTGELFF.

This clonotype was found a few times. The gene calls are TRBV7-9 and TRBJ2-7; maybe TRBD1 (6 bases). TRBJ2-4 explains the end of the DNA better; the J call may be wrong. The CDR3 contains 16 residues. Germline assignment: CDR1 SEHNR and CDR2 FQNEAQ (reference sequence). The CDR3 nucleotides are TGTGCCAGCAGCCTGTCGTCGGGACATATGAGATACATTCAGTACTTC. Translating gives CASSLSSGHMRYIQYF.

This clonotype occurred a few times. The rearrangement links TRBV5-4 to TRBJ2-3; D unclear. Per germline, CDR1 SGHNT and CDR2 YYREEE (reference sequence). V was trimmed by 2 bases and J by 7 bases, leaving 8 bases between them. The CDR3 contains 12 residues. The CDR3 here is CASSLGGHTQYF. As DNA, the CDR3 is TGTGCCAGCAGCTTAGGTGGACATACGCAGTATTTT. The whole variable domain, remainder taken from reference TRBV5-4 and TRBJ2-3, is ETGVTQSPTHLIKTRGQQVTLRCSSQSGHNTVSWYQQALGQGPQFIFQYYREEENGRGNFPPRFSGLQFPNYSSELNVNALELDDSALYLCASSLGGHTQYFGPGTRLTVL.

This clonotype was seen more than once but under ten times. The chain is built from TRBV24-1 and TRBJ1-4; D is ambiguous. V gave up 4 bases and J gave up 7 bases, with 6 bases separating them. Germline V gives CDR1 KGHDR, CDR2 SFDVKD. The CDR3 is 12 amino acids. The CDR3 DNA follows: TGTGCCACCAGTGACGAGAGTGAAAAACTGTTTTTT. Translation gives CATSDESEKLFF.

This clonotype showed up just a few times. This rearrangement joins TRBV7-2 to TRBJ2-6; 8 bases agree with TRBD2. Germline V CDR1 and CDR2: SGHTA, FQGNSA. With V trimmed by 3 bases and J by 4 bases, 8 bases remained unmatched. This CDR3 is 17 amino acids long. This chain's CDR3 is CASSFSGGAIGANVLTF. The CDR3 DNA follows: TGTGCCAGCAGCTTTTCCGGGGGGGCCATCGGGGCCAACGTCCTGACTTTC.

The chain couples TRBV4-1 to TRBJ2-1; 8 bases fit TRBD2. CDR1 and CDR2 from the germline V gene are MGHRA and YSYEKL. CDR3 size: 15 residues. V lost 2 bases, J lost 8 bases, and 8 bases stayed unmatched. CDR3 coding DNA: TGCGCCAGCAGCCAATCGTGGCGGGAGGTGCATGAGCAGTTCTTC. Translating it yields CASSQSWREVHEQFF.

This clonotype came up a few times. The DNA for the CDR3 is TGTGCCAGCGGCGGATTCTACACAGATACGCAGTATTTT. It specifies CASGGFYTDTQYF. V gene TRBV6-5 combines with J gene TRBJ2-3; D call uncertain. Germline CDR1 MNHEY, CDR2 SVGAGI. The V end was cut by 8 bases, the J end by 2 bases, with 11 bases between. The CDR3 is made up of 13 amino acids.

With respect to this clonotype: Compared with germline, one end of the junction differs, possibly owing to a read error. J is TRBJ1-6 and V is TRBV4-3; D unresolved. The CDR3 extends over 14 amino acids. The germline CDR1 and CDR2 sequences are LGHNA and YSLEER. The CDR3 DNA reads TGCGTCAGCAGCCAAGGGCACCTTAATCCACCCCTCCACTTT. This codes for CVSSQGHLNPPLHF.

This chain joins TRBV20-1 and TRBJ2-3, with TRBD2 identical over 10 bases. The CDR3 is made up of 17 amino acids. J was trimmed by 2 bases and V by 0 bases; bases with no gene match: 8. The germline V gene encodes CDR1 DFQATT and CDR2 SNEGSKA (reference sequence). The CDR3 loop is CSARDSGGAILTDTQYF. CDR3 sequence (DNA): TGCAGTGCTAGAGACAGCGGGGGGGCCATACTCACAGATACGCAGTATTTT.

V gene TRBV9 combines with J gene TRBJ2-3; TRBD2 agrees at 8 bases. The germline V gene has CDR1 SGDLS and CDR2 YYNGEE. This CDR3 comprises 16 residues. V lost 0 bases, J lost 4 bases, and 7 bases stayed unmatched. CDR3 sequence (DNA): TGTGCCAGCAGCGTAGTAGTAACGGGGGGGCCAGATACGCAGTATTTT. Protein product: CASSVVVTGGPDTQYF.

The rearrangement links TRBV11-2 to TRBJ2-5, with D perhaps TRBD2 (6 bases). The V gene's germline CDR1 is SGHAT and CDR2 FQNNGV. Trimming left V 8 bases short and J 2 bases short, with 15 bases between. CDR3 length equals 14 residues. CDR3 DNA: TGTGCCAGCGAAATCGGCGGGGTACAAGAGACCCAGTACTTC. It is translated as CASEIGGVQETQYF.

A few counts support this clonotype. The chain carries TRBV5-1 and TRBJ2-1, with 7 bases that match TRBD2. Trimming took 0 bases from V and 3 from J; bases not matched to a gene: 3. Germline loops: CDR1 SGHRS, CDR2 YFSETQ. The CDR3 loop spans 15 amino acids. The CDR3 DNA follows: TGCGCCAGCAGCTTGGTGACTAGCCACTACAATGAGCAGTTCTTC. This translates into CASSLVTSHYNEQFF.

This clonotype was counted between two and nine times. The gene calls are TRBV20-1 and TRBJ2-5; D is ambiguous. The V end lost 3 bases, the J end lost 9 bases, and 20 bases lay between the germline ends. CDR1 is DFQATT, CDR2 SNEGSKA, per germline (reference sequence). This CDR3 is 14 amino acids long. The CDR3 DNA reads TGCAGTGCTAGTGAATTTTCGGGCAAGAGACCCCAGTACTTC. This encodes CSASEFSGKRPQYF.

Only a few counts were recorded for this clonotype. The genes are TRBV12-5 and TRBJ2-7; 7 bases line up with TRBD1. The trim removed 2 bases at V and 6 bases at J, leaving 10 bases unmatched. CDR1 is LGHNT and CDR2 is FRNRAP in the germline V gene. This CDR3 region has 15 residues. The CDR3 loop is CASGLPTGEEGEQYF. The DNA of the CDR3 is TGTGCTAGTGGTTTGCCTACAGGGGAAGAGGGCGAGCAGTACTTC.

In its sample, this clonotype was seen a few times. The rearrangement links TRBV27 to TRBJ2-4; 7 bases are a match to TRBD2. Germline CDR1 is MNHEY and CDR2 is SMNVEV (reference sequence). V dropped 5 bases and J dropped 2; count of bases not matched to a gene: 6. The length of the CDR3 is 15 residues. The CDR3 region has the DNA TGTGCCAGCAGTCCCAGGGAGGGGACCAAAAACATTCAGTACTTC. It specifies CASSPREGTKNIQYF.

About this clonotype itself: At one boundary the junction diverges from the germline segment, which might be a read error. The chain uses TRBV14 and TRBJ1-2; D might be TRBD1 (6 bases). Germline values: CDR1 SGHDN, CDR2 FVKESK. This CDR3 has 13 residues. The CDR3: CASSPQGSSGYIF. The CDR3 nucleotides read TGTGCCAGCAGCCCACAGGGTTCAAGTGGCTACATCTTC.

This clonotype was counted a few times. V is TRBV20-1 and J is TRBJ2-3, with D tentatively TRBD2 (6 bases). CDR1 is DFQATT, CDR2 SNEGSKA, per germline (reference sequence). The CDR3 loop spans 12 amino acids. Written as DNA, the CDR3 is TGCACTCCACCGGCGGGGAAAGATACGCAGTATTTT. Protein sequence: CTPPAGKDTQYF.

Worth noting for this clonotype: Sequence at one end of the junction differs from germline and may be a read error. The V gene is TRBV4-3, the J gene TRBJ2-1; possible D gene TRBD2, 7 bases. Germline loops: CDR1 LGHNA, CDR2 YSLEER. The length of the CDR3 is 16 residues. The CDR3: CASSQAIRGAYNKQFF. CDR3 nucleotides: TGCGCCAGCAGCCAAGCTATTCGGGGGGCCTACAATAAGCAGTTCTTC.

The rearrangement joins TRBV29-1 to TRBJ2-1; D may be TRBD1 or TRBD2 (5 bases each). The germline V and J ends were trimmed by 4 bases and 4 bases, with 11 bases remaining between them. Germline CDR1 SQVTM, CDR2 ANQGSEA. The CDR3 spans 13 residues. CDR3 bases: TGCAGCGTTGTGGCAGGGAGTTACAATGAGCAGTTCTTC. Residues: CSVVAGSYNEQFF.

In this sample, this clonotype turned up a few times. The CDR3 DNA reads as TGTGCCAGCAGCCAAGGTTTATATTTTGGGGGCTACGAGCAGTACTTC. This translates into CASSQGLYFGGYEQYF. The genes are TRBV7-8 and TRBJ2-7; D may be TRBD1 or TRBD2 (5 bases each). The germline V gene encodes CDR1 SGHVS and CDR2 FQNEAQ. V was cut by 5 bases and J by 3 bases, with 20 bases left in between. The CDR3 is made up of 16 amino acids.

The chain links TRBV12-3 or TRBV12-4 to TRBJ2-5; D may be TRBD1 (6 bases). This CDR3 is built from 15 residues. Trimming took 2 bases from V and 4 from J, leaving 14 bases between them. In DNA form, the CDR3 reads TGTGCCAGCAGTTTAAGTTCGGACAGACGAGAGACCCAGTACTTC. It translates to CASSLSSDRRETQYF.

This clonotype was detected a few times. The genes are TRBV10-3 and TRBJ2-7, with D possibly matching TRBD2 (6 bases). The germline gives CDR1 ENHRY, CDR2 SYGVKD. CDR3 length: 11 residues. Trimming shortened V by 11 bases and J by 7 bases, and 15 bases separated the two germline ends. This CDR3 is CAAGTGEEQYF. CDR3 sequence (DNA): TGTGCCGCCGGCACGGGGGAAGAGCAGTACTTC.

This clonotype was seen more than once but under ten times. The chain is built from TRBV29-1 and TRBJ1-1; D is ambiguous. Trimming took 2 bases from V and 4 from J, leaving 5 bases between them. Germline values: CDR1 SQVTM, CDR2 ANQGSEA. The CDR3 has 11 residues. CDR3 in amino acids: CSVEYGTEAFF. CDR3 DNA sequence: TGCAGCGTTGAATATGGCACTGAAGCTTTCTTT.

The chain carries TRBV12-3 or TRBV12-4 and TRBJ1-5; weak D call: TRBD1 (5 bases). CDR3 length: 13 amino acids. Trimming took off 4 bases at V and 6 bases at J, with 10 bases between the two ends. CDR3 loop: CASSSRVSQPQHF. The CDR3 nucleotides read TGTGCCAGCAGTTCCAGGGTTAGTCAGCCCCAGCATTTT.